This record covers a single TCR beta chain. Its antigen is as yet unknown. This sample is drawn from a study of T cell responses to AZD1222 COVID-19 vaccine. Overall study context: Analyses pooled second doses at about 4 or about 12 weeks.

This table comes from immunoSEQ multiplex PCR, and its TCRdb copy is limited to in-frame clones, with some not included. The data show about 120,000 clones, 85% to 90% seen once. V trimming: 6 bases; J trimming: 7 bases; junction bases outside the gene matches: 12. This CDR3 contains 14 residues. Germline lookup yields CDR1 MNHEY and CDR2 SVGAGI. Study results and caveats: White British ancestry dominated among donors, who included more females, and clonal diversity was possibly underestimated. At baseline, just a handful of AZD1222 recipients tested seropositive.

Here the sequenced sample was peripheral blood, taken on day 0 of AZD1222 vaccination. This chain links TRBV6-5 with TRBJ2-7; TRBD1 matches 7 bases. The source of this sequence is an adult in good health. The CDR3 DNA sequence: TGTGCCAGCAGAAGACAGGGACCACAAGATGAGCAGTACTTC. This gives the protein CASRRQGPQDEQYF.